Below are 19 T cell receptor beta chains sequenced from a single sample in a study of cytotoxic CD8 clonotypes in ibrutinib-treated CLL. Assay used: immunoSEQ multiplex PCR; TCRdb lists only in-frame clones, some missing. Here the sample spans 73,000 or so clones, 68% being singletons. The specimen comprised PBMCs, sampled after 12 months of ibrutinib treatment. The receptors stem from a human donor with chronic lymphocytic leukemia.

This chain uses TRBV5-1 with TRBJ1-4; D gene unclear. The CDR3 runs to 15 residues. The V gene lost 4 bases and the J gene lost 0 bases, with 10 bases spanning the gap. Germline CDR1 is SGHRS and CDR2 is YFSETQ. In DNA form, the CDR3 reads TGCGCCAGCAGCGTGAATATTGCAACTAATGAAAAACTGTTTTTT. Protein: CASSVNIATNEKLFF.

Points on this clone: The junction departs from the called germline gene at one end, perhaps through a read error. The CDR3 region has the DNA TGTGCCAGCAGTGACTCCGTCAAGGCTTACGAGCAGTACTTC. It translates to CASSDSVKAYEQYF. J is TRBJ2-7 and V is TRBV6-6; no clear D gene. The germline CDR1 and CDR2 sequences are MNHNY and SVGAGI (reference sequence). This CDR3 spans 14 amino acids.

This clone was observed a handful of times. CDR3: CAWRVGGNTIYF. Written as DNA, the CDR3 is TGTGCCTGGAGGGTCGGTGGAAACACCATATATTTT. The chain couples TRBV30 to TRBJ1-3; D is unclear. Germline V gives CDR1 GTSNPN, CDR2 SVGIG (reference sequence). The CDR3 covers 12 residues. V lost 3 bases, J lost 3 bases, and 6 bases lay in between.

V usage is TRBV6-8 and J usage is TRBJ1-6, with D possibly TRBD1 on 5 matching bases. The germline gives CDR1 MNHGY, CDR2 SAAAGT. The V and J ends lost 4 bases and 3 bases respectively, with 19 bases between them. CDR3 length equals 18 residues. CDR3 DNA sequence: TGTGCCAGCAGTTCCGGGGCGCCTATAAGATTCTATAATTCACCCCTCCACTTT. The encoded protein is CASSSGAPIRFYNSPLHF.

The V call is TRBV27, the J call TRBJ1-6; D possibly corresponds to TRBD1 (5 bases). Between the trimmed V and J ends, which lost 3 bases and 13 bases, there was a span of 16 bases. Germline loops: CDR1 MNHEY, CDR2 SMNVEV (reference sequence). This CDR3 has 14 residues. The CDR3 spells CASSFGQGPSPLHF. CDR3 DNA sequence: TGTGCCAGCAGTTTTGGGCAGGGCCCTTCGCCCCTCCACTTT.

The chain joins TRBV4-3 to TRBJ1-5; no reliable D call. Trimming shortened V by 0 bases and J by 4 bases, and 4 bases separated the two germline ends. The germline CDR1 and CDR2 sequences are LGHNA and YSLEER. The CDR3 sequence is 13 residues long. This CDR3 reads CASSQDTNQPQHF. The CDR3 region has the DNA TGCGCCAGCAGCCAAGATACGAATCAGCCCCAGCATTTT.

This clone turned up a few times. V gene TRBV19 combines with J gene TRBJ1-3; D is undetermined. V was shortened by 3 bases and J by 8 bases, with 8 bases between the two germline ends. Germline-derived CDR1 and CDR2 are LNHDA and SQIVND (reference sequence). The CDR3 covers 12 residues. CDR3 nucleotide sequence: TGTGCCAGTAGTATCTACGGAGACACCATATATTTT. As protein: CASSIYGDTIYF.

In this sample, this clone turned up a few times. DNA for the CDR3: TGTGCCAGCAGTTACGAAGGGGCGCGTAATTCACCCCTCCACTTT. Translated: CASSYEGARNSPLHF. The chain joins TRBV6-5 to TRBJ1-6; possible D gene TRBD1, 5 bases. The CDR3 is 15 amino acids. Germline V lookup: CDR1 MNHEY, CDR2 SVGAGI. Trimming removed 2 bases from V and 6 bases from J, with 11 bases in between.

The CDR3 loop reads CASSRGQGQSKGTEAFF. The DNA of the CDR3 is TGTGCCAGTAGTAGGGGGCAGGGACAGTCCAAGGGGACTGAAGCTTTCTTT. V is TRBV19 and J is TRBJ1-1; TRBD1 matches 7 bases. The CDR3 contains 17 residues. V dropped 4 bases and J dropped 5; count of bases not matched to a gene: 16. Germline assignment: CDR1 LNHDA and CDR2 SQIVND (reference sequence).

The chain has TRBV9 and TRBJ2-7, with 8 bases matching TRBD1. The germline CDR1 and CDR2 sequences are SGDLS and YYNGEE. The ends lost 4 bases at V and 5 bases at J; junction bases unmatched: 8. The CDR3 is made up of 14 amino acids. The CDR3, as DNA: TGTGCCAGCAGCCGGGGCAGGGGGCTCGACGAGCAGTACTTC. Its translation: CASSRGRGLDEQYF.

The genes are TRBV10-3 and TRBJ1-2, with a possible D match to TRBD1 (5 bases). CDR1 is ENHRY and CDR2 is SYGVKD in the germline V gene. The length of the CDR3 is 12 residues. Deletions cut 3 bases from V and 8 bases from J, with 10 bases between. CDR3 protein: CAISEGVGGYTF. DNA of the CDR3: TGTGCCATCAGTGAAGGGGTGGGAGGCTACACCTTC.

J is TRBJ2-5 and V is TRBV30; TRBD1 matches 9 bases. This CDR3 has 15 amino acids. The J segment lost 5 bases and the V segment lost 2 bases, leaving 9 bases of the junction unmatched. Per germline, CDR1 GTSNPN and CDR2 SVGIG (reference sequence). DNA of the CDR3: TGTGCCTGGAGTACCGGGACAGGGTTATCGGAGACCCAGTACTTC. Protein product: CAWSTGTGLSETQYF.

The V call is TRBV27, the J call TRBJ1-6; 8 bases agree with TRBD1. V trimming: 4 bases; J trimming: 10 bases; junction bases outside the gene matches: 6. CDR1 is MNHEY and CDR2 is SMNVEV in the germline V gene (reference sequence). The CDR3 has 14 amino acids. CDR3 DNA sequence: TGTGCCAGCAGTTCAGGACAGGGAGGCTCACCCCTCCACTTT. Its protein product is CASSSGQGGSPLHF.

In this sample, this clone turned up a few times. The rearrangement joins TRBV19 to TRBJ2-7; D perhaps matches TRBD1 (7 bases). Trimming took 4 bases from V and 7 from J, leaving 20 bases between them. Germline lookup yields CDR1 LNHDA and CDR2 SQIVND (reference sequence). The CDR3 runs 15 residues. The CDR3 bases are TGTGCCAGTAGTACGGCGGGGACAGCTGCTAATGAGCAGTACTTC. The encoded protein is CASSTAGTAANEQYF.

The chain recombines TRBV27 with TRBJ1-4; possible D gene TRBD1, 5 bases. Per the germline V gene, CDR1 is MNHEY and CDR2 is SMNVEV (reference sequence). This CDR3 has 13 residues. Trimming shortened V by 4 bases and J by 14 bases, and 17 bases separated the two germline ends. The CDR3 sequence: CASSSSYRGDLFF. The CDR3 nucleotides are TGTGCCAGCAGTTCGAGTTACAGAGGGGACCTGTTTTTT.

This chain uses TRBV7-2 with TRBJ2-5; D not certain. Trimming removed 5 bases from V and 1 base from J, with 8 bases in between. Germline V gene data show CDR1 as SGHTA and CDR2 as FQGNSA. This CDR3 spans 13 amino acids. In nucleotides, the CDR3 is TGTGCCAGCAGCCTGTGGGGCCAAGAGACCCAGTACTTC. This codes for CASSLWGQETQYF. Full variable domain (outside the CDR3, taken from reference TRBV7-2 and TRBJ2-5): GAGVSQSPSNKVTEKGKDVELRCDPISGHTALYWYRQSLGQGLEFLIYFQGNSAPDKSGLPSDRFSAERTGGSVSTLTIQRTQQEDSAVYLCASSLWGQETQYFGPGTRLLVL.

In its sample, this clone was seen a few times. The chain is built from TRBV7-3 and TRBJ1-6; D perhaps matches TRBD1 (5 bases). CDR1 and CDR2 (germline): SGHTA, FQGTGA. This CDR3 comprises 14 residues. The V and J ends lost 6 bases and 10 bases respectively, with 16 bases between them. The DNA of the CDR3 is TGTGCCAGCAGTTCCGGGACGGCAAGCTCACCCCTCCACTTT. Encoded protein: CASSSGTASSPLHF.

The CDR3 DNA sequence: TGTGCCAGCTCACCACCGTTGCAGGGACTAGAGACCCAGTACTTC. Its translation: CASSPPLQGLETQYF. V gene TRBV18 combines with J gene TRBJ2-5; weak D call: TRBD2 (6 bases). Germline values: CDR1 KGHSH, CDR2 LQKENI. V shed 0 bases and J shed 4 bases, with 12 bases lying between them. There are 15 residues in the CDR3.

The chain is built from TRBV4-2 and TRBJ1-4; D may be TRBD1 (6 bases). This CDR3 region has 16 residues. CDR1 LGHNA and CDR2 YNFKEQ come from the germline V gene. Deletions cut 4 bases from V and 4 bases from J, with 16 bases between. The CDR3 spells CASSLQMGAFNEKLFF. DNA of the CDR3: TGTGCCAGCAGCCTTCAGATGGGGGCGTTTAATGAAAAACTGTTTTTT.